One and the same sample provided the 32 T cell receptor beta chains below, sequenced in a study of CD8+ T cells in alopecia areata. The sequencing template was cDNA reverse transcribed from extracted RNA. Sequenced by immunoSEQ multiplex PCR; TCRdb stores in-frame clones only, minus some. Listed for the sample are roughly 260,000 clones, none seen a single time. Cells that came from pooled cutaneous lymph nodes were sorted using CD4, CD8alpha, NKG2D, NKG2ACE and other markers. The specimen sequenced was CD4+ T cells sorted from a lymph node. These receptors were collected from a C3H/HeJ mouse with alopecia areata. This line is of MHC haplotype H2-k.

This clone was detected a few times. The genes and germline here are from mouse. The read halts 4 residues ahead of the CDR3 end, with the missing end drawn from the germline J gene. The chain couples TRBV5 to TRBJ2-2; possibly TRBD2 for D (6 bases). CDR1 is LGHNA and CDR2 is YNLKQL in the germline V gene (reference sequence). The V end lost 1 base, the J end lost 1 base, and 7 bases lay between the germline ends. The CDR3 is made up of 15 amino acids. The CDR3 protein is CASSQVGVNTGQLYF. Partial CDR3 DNA: TGTGCCAGCAGCCAAGTGGGGGTAAACACCGGG.

As regards this clone: Gene names and germline refer to mouse. The read ends 4 residues shy of where the CDR3 ends; the end is completed using the germline J gene. The sample contains more than one DNA sequence encoding this CDR3. The chain couples TRBV5 to TRBJ2-7, with a tentative D call TRBD1 (5 bases). CDR1 and CDR2 from the germline V gene are LGHNA and YNLKQL (reference sequence). The CDR3 covers 13 residues. CDR3: CASSQDRVYEQYF. CDR3 DNA (partial): TGTGCCAGCAGCCAAGACAGGGTTTAT.

This clone was seen many times. Here the gene names and germline are mouse. The read is 4 residues too short to cover the CDR3 end, so that end is filled in from the germline J gene. V gene TRBV13-1 combines with J gene TRBJ2-5, with 7 nucleotides matching TRBD2. The CDR3 spans 14 residues. Germline CDR1 is NSHNY and CDR2 is SYGAGN. The chain's CDR3 is CASSEWLGDDTQYF. CDR3 DNA (partial): TGTGCCAGCAGTGAATGGCTGGGGGACGAC.

This clone was detected a few times. Genes and germline are mouse. The read ends 4 residues before the CDR3 terminus; that terminus is restored from the germline J gene. Other nucleotide sequences in the sample specify the same CDR3. The V gene is TRBV31, the J gene TRBJ2-5; D remains unclear. This CDR3 is built from 12 residues. The V end was cut by 0 bases, the J end by 3 bases, with 4 bases between. Germline V gene data show CDR1 as GKSSPN and CDR2 as SITVG. The CDR3 DNA, read in part, is TGTGCCTGGAGTCTGGGACAAGAC. This gives the protein CAWSLGQD. The whole CDR3 protein is CAWSLGQDTQYF.

The table lists this clone with a few counts. Gene and germline names: mouse. The missing CDR3 end, 4 residues past where the read stops, is filled in from the germline J gene. V and J are TRBV13-3 and TRBJ1-2; TRBD1 aligns across 7 bases. J was trimmed by 4 bases and V by 1 base; bases with no gene match: 4. This CDR3 is 14 amino acids long. Germline V gene sequence: CDR1 NNHDY, CDR2 SYVADS. The CDR3 sequence: CASSDQGVGSDYTF. The DNA read from the CDR3 is TGTGCCAGCAGTGATCAGGGGGTGGGCTCC.

This clone was observed a few times. Gene names denote mouse genes. Here the CDR3 reads CASGDRFNQDTQYF. Incomplete CDR3 DNA: TGTGCCAGCGGTGACAGGTTTAACCAAGAC. The chain links TRBV13-2 to TRBJ2-5; unclear D gene. The observed sequence ends 4 residues before the CDR3 terminus, with the missing tail filled in from the germline J gene. Trimming left V 2 bases short and J 0 bases short, with 7 bases between. CDR1 is NNHNN, CDR2 SYGAGS, per germline (reference sequence). The CDR3 totals 14 residues.

This clone was seen more than once but under ten times. Any gene name here is a mouse gene name. Partial CDR3 DNA: TGTGCCAGCAGTATGAAGGCAGGGAGGGACACA. Amino acid sequence: CASSMKAGRDT. In full, the CDR3 reads CASSMKAGRDTEVFF. This rearrangement joins TRBV19 to TRBJ1-1, with D maybe TRBD1 (5 bases). The DNA ends 4 residues before the CDR3 does, and the rest of the CDR3 is filled in from the germline J gene. This CDR3 has 15 residues. Trimming pared 2 bases from V and 3 bases from J, leaving 14 bases between. Per germline, CDR1 FNHDT and CDR2 SITEND (reference sequence).

Of note for this clone: The genes and germline here are from mouse. The CDR3 end falls 4 residues outside the read, so it is completed with the germline J gene. V and J are TRBV13-1 and TRBJ2-2, with TRBD2 identical over 10 bases. Germline V gene sequence: CDR1 NSHNY, CDR2 SYGAGN. Losses at the gene ends were 3 bases for V and 0 bases for J; bases not matched to a gene: 2. This CDR3 has 16 amino acids. CDR3 residues: CASSATGGANTGQLYF. The CDR3 bases that were read are TGTGCCAGCAGTGCAACTGGGGGGGCAAACACCGGG.

This clone was seen only a few times. Each gene name is a mouse one. The CDR3 goes on 4 residues after the read ends, and that part is filled in from the germline J gene. This rearrangement joins TRBV13-3 to TRBJ1-2; TRBD1 aligns across 7 bases. The CDR3 sequence is 14 residues long. In germline, CDR1 is NNHDY, CDR2 SYVADS. The DNA read from the CDR3 is TGTGCCAGCAGTCTCGGACAGGTTGGGTCC. Translating gives CASSLGQVGS. The whole CDR3 protein is CASSLGQVGSDYTF.

In regard to this clone: These gene names are mouse names. CDR3 protein: CASTPRGANTEVFF. Incomplete CDR3 DNA: TGTGCCAGCACCCCCCGGGGGGCAAACACA. The chain employs TRBV13-1 and TRBJ1-1; a weak D match, TRBD1 (5 bases). The read falls 4 residues short of the CDR3 end, and the missing part is taken from the germline J gene. V lost 6 bases to trimming and J lost 0 bases, with 12 bases between them. The CDR3 contains 14 residues. From germline, CDR1 is NSHNY and CDR2 SYGAGN.

This clone has a handful of counts. Germline and genes here are mouse. From the germline J gene comes the end of the CDR3, since the read stops 4 residues before it. The chain links TRBV13-1 to TRBJ1-2; no clear D. The germline V gene encodes CDR1 NSHNY and CDR2 SYGAGN. V shed 4 bases and J shed 0 bases, with 7 bases lying between them. CDR3 length: 13 amino acids. The sequenced part of the CDR3 DNA is TGTGCCAGCAGTCGCCAGACAAACTCC. Amino acids: CASSRQTNS. From start to end, the CDR3 is CASSRQTNSDYTF.

With respect to this clone: Germline and genes here are mouse. The read stops 4 residues short of the end of the CDR3; the missing end is completed from the germline J gene. This same CDR3 is encoded by further DNA sequences in the sample. The V and J genes are TRBV13-1 and TRBJ2-5; 7 bases map to TRBD2. CDR3 size: 15 residues. V lost 0 bases to trimming and J lost 2 bases; unmatched junction nucleotides: 3. From germline, CDR1 is NSHNY and CDR2 SYGAGN. The sequenced CDR3 bases are TGTGCCAGCAGTGATGCGGGGGGGGTCCAAGAC. Its translation: CASSDAGGVQD. The entire CDR3 protein is CASSDAGGVQDTQYF.

A note on this clone: Gene names and germline refer to mouse. Read sequence stops 4 residues before the CDR3 end, and the germline J gene provides the missing end. V and J are TRBV19 and TRBJ1-1; TRBD1 might be the D (5 bases). The V gene lost 3 bases and the J gene lost 0 bases, with 9 bases spanning the gap. Germline loops: CDR1 FNHDT, CDR2 SITEND (reference sequence). The CDR3 has 14 amino acids. The CDR3 bases that were read are TGTGCCAGCAGTACAGGGCCTGCAAACACA. Protein product: CASSTGPANT. The whole CDR3 sequence reads CASSTGPANTEVFF. The variable domain in full, with the rest retrieved from reference TRBV19 and TRBJ1-1, is GGIITQTPKFLIGQEGQKLTLKCQQNFNHDTMYWYRQDSGKGLRLIYYSITENDLQKGDLSEGYDASREKKSSFSLTVTSAQKNEMAVFLCASSTGPANTEVFFGKGTRLTVV.

This clone was recorded at least ten times. Gene names follow the mouse nomenclature. With the read ending 4 residues before the CDR3 end, the germline J gene is used to fill in that end. The V gene is TRBV19, the J gene TRBJ2-5; D uncertain. V lost 2 bases, J lost 2 bases, and 9 bases lay in between. CDR3 size: 14 residues. In germline, CDR1 is FNHDT, CDR2 SITEND (reference sequence). The sequenced CDR3 bases are TGTGCCAGCAGTATCAGACATCTCCAAGAC. Translating gives CASSIRHLQD. The full CDR3 reads CASSIRHLQDTQYF. The whole variable domain, filled in from reference TRBV19 and TRBJ2-5, reads GGIITQTPKFLIGQEGQKLTLKCQQNFNHDTMYWYRQDSGKGLRLIYYSITENDLQKGDLSEGYDASREKKSSFSLTVTSAQKNEMAVFLCASSIRHLQDTQYFGPGTRLLVL.

As for this clone: The germline and genes are mouse ones. The DNA read from the CDR3 is TGTGCCAGCAGTGATCGCGCAGGGGTAAACACA. Encoded protein: CASSDRAGVNT. The full CDR3 protein reads CASSDRAGVNTEVFF. The chain uses TRBV13-1 and TRBJ1-1, with D possibly matching TRBD1 (6 bases). The read stops 4 residues short of the end of the CDR3; the missing end is completed from the germline J gene. CDR3 size: 15 residues. Trimming cost V 1 base and J 1 base, with 11 bases left between them. Germline lookup yields CDR1 NSHNY and CDR2 SYGAGN.

About this clone itself: The gene symbols are mouse symbols. The observed sequence ends 4 residues before the CDR3 terminus, with the missing tail filled in from the germline J gene. This sample includes further DNA sequences coding for the same CDR3. The rearrangement joins TRBV1 to TRBJ2-3, with TRBD1 as a possible D gene (5 bases). With 3 bases removed from V and 1 base from J, the gap between germline ends came to 8 bases. Germline V gives CDR1 NSQYPW, CDR2 LRSPGD (reference sequence). This CDR3 has 14 residues. The CDR3 protein is CTCSAQGGAETLYF. The DNA read from the CDR3 is TGCACCTGCAGTGCGCAGGGTGGTGCAGAA. Drawing the rest from reference TRBV1 and TRBJ2-3, the complete variable domain is VTLLEQNPRWRLVPRGQAVNLRCILKNSQYPWMSWYQQDLQKQLQWLFTLRSPGDKEVKSLPGADYLATRVTDTELRLQVANMSQGRTLYCTCSAQGGAETLYFGSGTRLTVL.

On this clone: Since a much larger clone is just one base distant, this may be a read error. Gene and germline names: mouse. Sequencing ends 4 residues short of the CDR3 end; the germline J gene provides the rest. The chain carries TRBV13-3 and TRBJ2-2; 11 nucleotides agree with TRBD1. With V trimmed by 4 bases and J by 2 bases, 1 base remained unmatched. The CDR3 is 15 amino acids. Germline loops: CDR1 NNHDY, CDR2 SYVADS. CDR3 amino acids: CASSWDRGNTGQLYF. The sequenced CDR3 bases are TGTGCCAGCAGTTGGGACAGGGGGAACACCGGG.

The table lists this clone with a few counts. Each gene name is a mouse one. The CDR3 extends 4 residues past the end of the read, so its final part is completed from the germline J gene. The chain has TRBV1 and TRBJ2-1; D possibly corresponds to TRBD1 (6 bases). Germline V CDR1 and CDR2: NSQYPW, LRSPGD (reference sequence). The V end was cut by 7 bases, the J end by 2 bases, with 15 bases between. The CDR3 covers 15 residues. CDR3 DNA, as far as it was read: TGCACCTGCACACATCAGGGGAGGGACTATGCT. Protein: CTCTHQGRDYA. The whole CDR3 sequence reads CTCTHQGRDYAEQFF.

This clone was seen ten or more times. Gene and germline names: mouse. Incomplete CDR3 DNA: TGTGCTAGCAGGGGGGGGACAGGGGGGAACTATGCT. Its protein product is CASRGGTGGNYA. The full CDR3 protein reads CASRGGTGGNYAEQFF. This rearrangement joins TRBV17 to TRBJ2-1; 11 nucleotides line up with TRBD1. With the read ending 4 residues before the CDR3 end, the germline J gene is used to fill in that end. The length of the CDR3 is 16 residues. CDR1 and CDR2 from the germline V gene are MNHDT and YYDKIL. V was pared by 6 bases and J by 1 base, with 5 bases of the junction left unmatched.

This clone was counted many times. Germline and genes here are mouse. The CDR3 end lies 4 residues beyond the end of the read and is filled in from the germline J gene. The genes are TRBV1 and TRBJ1-2; perhaps TRBD1 as D (6 bases). CDR3 length: 14 residues. The germline V gene has CDR1 NSQYPW and CDR2 LRSPGD (reference sequence). V was pared by 4 bases and J by 2 bases, with 11 bases between. The chain's CDR3 is CTCSGDIFNSDYTF. Incomplete CDR3 DNA: TGCACCTGCAGTGGGGACATCTTTAACTCC. The full variable domain, rest sourced from reference TRBV1 and TRBJ1-2, is VTLLEQNPRWRLVPRGQAVNLRCILKNSQYPWMSWYQQDLQKQLQWLFTLRSPGDKEVKSLPGADYLATRVTDTELRLQVANMSQGRTLYCTCSGDIFNSDYTFGSGTRLLVI.

On this clone: Any gene name here is a mouse gene name. The CDR3 end lies 4 residues beyond the end of the read and is filled in from the germline J gene. The chain is built from TRBV13-1 and TRBJ1-1; D may be TRBD1 (6 bases). V was trimmed by 7 bases and J by 1 base, leaving 11 bases between them. The CDR3 consists of 13 residues. Germline loops: CDR1 NSHNY, CDR2 SYGAGN. The CDR3 is CASSGTKNTEVFF. The part of the CDR3 DNA that was read is TGTGCCAGCTCCGGGACAAAAAACACA.

Comment on this clone: Genes and germline are mouse. The CDR3 goes on 4 residues after the read ends, and that part is filled in from the germline J gene. V gene TRBV17 combines with J gene TRBJ1-2; 8 positions match TRBD1. The germline gives CDR1 MNHDT, CDR2 YYDKIL. With 1 base clipped from V and 3 bases from J, the junction kept 7 bases outside the gene matches. The length of the CDR3 is 16 residues. The CDR3 DNA, read in part, is TGTGCTAGCAGTAGAGCCAGACAGGGGCGGGACTCC. It yields the protein CASSRARQGRDS. The whole CDR3 sequence is CASSRARQGRDSDYTF.

Turning to this clone: The genes are named according to mouse. The CDR3 end is not reached by the read, which stops 4 residues before it; the germline J gene fills it in. The V and J genes are TRBV1 and TRBJ2-5; weak D call: TRBD1 (6 bases). Germline assignment: CDR1 NSQYPW and CDR2 LRSPGD (reference sequence). The CDR3 loop spans 15 amino acids. V lost 4 bases to trimming and J lost 2 bases, with 13 bases between them. CDR3 protein: CTCSGVRDTQDTQYF. Partial CDR3 DNA: TGCACCTGCAGTGGAGTACGGGACACCCAAGAC.

Details on this clone: These gene names are mouse names. The read gets to within 4 residues of the CDR3 end, and the germline J gene fills in the rest. This chain joins TRBV1 and TRBJ2-3, with D unclear. The CDR3 loop spans 14 amino acids. Germline V CDR1 and CDR2: NSQYPW, LRSPGD (reference sequence). V was trimmed by 3 bases and J by 0 bases, leaving 7 bases between them. The CDR3 sequence is CTCSAQFSAETLYF. The sequenced part of the CDR3 DNA is TGCACCTGCAGTGCGCAGTTTAGTGCAGAA.

This clone was observed a few times. Any gene name here is a mouse gene name. The read falls 4 residues short of the CDR3 end, and the missing part is taken from the germline J gene. The rearrangement uses TRBV13-1 and TRBJ2-2; perhaps TRBD1 as D (6 bases). This CDR3 is 16 amino acids long. Between the trimmed V and J ends, which lost 1 base and 0 bases, there was a span of 10 bases. Germline CDR1 and CDR2: NSHNY and SYGAGN. CDR3 DNA, as far as it was read: TGTGCCAGCAGTGATCCGGGACAAGCAAACACCGGG. Translated: CASSDPGQANTG. The entire CDR3 sequence reads CASSDPGQANTGQLYF.

This clone was observed a handful of times. Gene names and germline refer to mouse. The read terminates 4 residues before the CDR3 end, so the remaining end is supplied by the germline J gene. V gene TRBV13-1 combines with J gene TRBJ2-2; D is ambiguous. In germline, CDR1 is NSHNY, CDR2 SYGAGN. The length of the CDR3 is 16 residues. With 0 bases removed from V and 0 bases from J, the gap between germline ends came to 9 bases. The part of the CDR3 DNA that was read is TGTGCCAGCAGTGATGCCTCTGGTGCAAACACCGGG. Protein: CASSDASGANTG. The full CDR3 reads CASSDASGANTGQLYF.

This clone appeared a few times. This may stem from a read error, because a much larger clone lies one nucleotide away. Mouse gene names apply. The read halts 4 residues ahead of the CDR3 end, with the missing end drawn from the germline J gene. This specimen includes other DNA sequences encoding the same CDR3. V gene TRBV13-3 combines with J gene TRBJ2-7; the match to TRBD2 covers 11 bases. Germline V CDR1 and CDR2: NNHDY, SYVADS. This CDR3 comprises 14 residues. The V and J ends lost 3 bases and 1 base, in that order; junction bases with no gene match: 0. CDR3 in amino acids: CASSGTGGSYEQYF. The CDR3 DNA, read in part, is TGTGCCAGCAGTGGGACTGGGGGGTCCTAT.

This clone was counted a few times. These gene names are mouse names. The read terminates 3 residues ahead of where the CDR3 ends, so the germline J gene completes it. This chain connects TRBV5 to TRBJ1-6, with 11 bases lining up with TRBD1. TRBJ1-6 is an open reading frame, and its role is uncertain. This CDR3 contains 18 residues. Germline V CDR1 and CDR2: LGHNA, YNLKQL (reference sequence). The V and J ends lost 0 bases and 2 bases, in that order; junction bases with no gene match: 3. The CDR3 DNA, read in part, is TGTGCCAGCAGCCAAGACGGGACAGGGGGGACCTATAATTCGCCC. Translation gives CASSQDGTGGTYNSP. The full CDR3 is CASSQDGTGGTYNSPLYF.

This clone was recorded many times. Gene and germline names: mouse. The read is 4 residues too short to cover the CDR3 end, so that end is filled in from the germline J gene. The rearrangement links TRBV13-1 to TRBJ2-5; 10 bases map to TRBD2. Germline V gene sequence: CDR1 NSHNY, CDR2 SYGAGN. The CDR3 extends over 13 amino acids. The CDR3 DNA, read in part, is TGTGCCAGCAGTGCGACTGGGGGGGAC. Its protein product is CASSATGGD. The full CDR3 reads CASSATGGDTQYF.

Note on this clone: The germline and genes are mouse ones. The read falls 4 residues short of the CDR3 end, and the missing part is taken from the germline J gene. Other DNA sequences of this sample code for an identical CDR3. The chain carries TRBV19 and TRBJ2-7, with D possibly matching TRBD2 (5 bases). V lost 3 bases, J lost 3 bases, and 7 bases lay in between. The CDR3 spans 12 residues. Germline CDR1 FNHDT, CDR2 SITEND (reference sequence). The covered CDR3 bases are TGTGCCAGCAGTACTCTGGGCTAT. Translation gives CASSTLGY. The CDR3 as a whole reads CASSTLGYEQYF. The full variable domain, completed using reference TRBV19 and TRBJ2-7, is GGIITQTPKFLIGQEGQKLTLKCQQNFNHDTMYWYRQDSGKGLRLIYYSITENDLQKGDLSEGYDASREKKSSFSLTVTSAQKNEMAVFLCASSTLGYEQYFGPGTRLTVL.

This clone was picked up a small number of times. The listed genes are named as in mouse. The read ends 4 residues before the CDR3 terminus; that terminus is restored from the germline J gene. The sample holds other DNA sequences that translate to the same CDR3. The chain carries TRBV1 and TRBJ2-1; 8 nucleotides agree with TRBD1. From germline, CDR1 is NSQYPW and CDR2 LRSPGD (reference sequence). V lost 2 bases, J lost 3 bases, and 0 bases stayed unmatched. This CDR3 region has 14 residues. CDR3 residues: CTCSATGGYAEQFF. CDR3 DNA (partial): TGCACCTGCAGTGCAACAGGGGGCTATGCT.

Comment on this clone: Gene names refer to mouse genes. Read sequence stops 4 residues before the CDR3 end, and the germline J gene provides the missing end. V and J are TRBV13-3 and TRBJ2-5; 9 nucleotides agree with TRBD2. This CDR3 spans 16 amino acids. Germline assignment: CDR1 NNHDY and CDR2 SYVADS. The covered CDR3 bases are TGTGCCAGCAGTGAAGGTCCTGGGGGGGACGGGGAC. It translates to CASSEGPGGDGD. The entire CDR3 reads CASSEGPGGDGDTQYF.